This T cell receptor beta chain was documented in a study of beta chain features in type 1 diabetes. Overall study: The patient and healthy donor groups were comparable for age, gender and cell yields. Whole-study findings and limits: Naive, central memory and Treg TCRB repertoires appeared more alike in patients than in healthy donors. TCRB CDR3s from Type 1 diabetes patients were moderately but significantly shorter in all four CD4+ subsets.

Cells sorted by CD45RO/CCR7/CD25/CD127/CD95/CD27 comprised CD4+ naive, central memory, regulatory and stem cell-like memory cells. Isolated RNA was reverse transcribed in full, so expressed TCRB transcripts were sequenced. Profiling relied on immunoSEQ multiplex PCR, and the TCRdb table lists in-frame clones only, not all of them. The sample holds about 53,000 clones; around 53% are singletons and the top ten take 2% to 3%. Worth noting for this clone: Its antigen is as yet unknown.

J gave up 8 bases and V 5 bases, and 8 bases lay outside the gene matches. The CDR3 sequence is 14 residues long. The germline gives CDR1 LNHDA, CDR2 SQIVND (reference sequence). The origin of this receptor is a woman aged 40 to 49 with type 1 diabetes. Sequenced: Tregs from blood. The gene calls are TRBV19 and TRBJ1-2; 10 bases are shared with TRBD1. This CDR3 reads CASSDRGQGNGYTF. The CDR3 coding sequence is TGTGCCAGTAGTGACAGGGGACAGGGGAACGGCTACACCTTC.